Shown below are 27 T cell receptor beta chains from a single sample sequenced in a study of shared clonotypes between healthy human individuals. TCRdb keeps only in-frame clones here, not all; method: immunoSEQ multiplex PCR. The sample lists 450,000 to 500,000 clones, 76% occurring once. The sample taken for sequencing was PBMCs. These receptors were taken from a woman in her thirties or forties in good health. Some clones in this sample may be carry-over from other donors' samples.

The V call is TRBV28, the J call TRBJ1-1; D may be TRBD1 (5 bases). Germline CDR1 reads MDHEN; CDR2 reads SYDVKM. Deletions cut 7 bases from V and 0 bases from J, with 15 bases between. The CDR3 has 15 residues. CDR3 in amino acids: CASIPGGFMNTEAFF. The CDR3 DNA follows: TGTGCCAGCATCCCCGGGGGGTTCATGAACACTGAAGCTTTCTTT.

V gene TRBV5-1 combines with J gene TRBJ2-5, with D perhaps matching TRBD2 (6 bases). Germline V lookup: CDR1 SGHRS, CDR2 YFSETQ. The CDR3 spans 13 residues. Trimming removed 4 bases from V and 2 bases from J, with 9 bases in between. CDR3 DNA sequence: TGCGCCAGCAGCCCGACTAGGCAAGAGACCCAGTACTTC. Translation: CASSPTRQETQYF. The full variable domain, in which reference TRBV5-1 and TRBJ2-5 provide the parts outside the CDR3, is KAGVTQTPRYLIKTRGQQVTLSCSPISGHRSVSWYQQTPGQGLQFLFEYFSETQRNKGNFPGRFSGRQFSNSRSEMNVSTLELGDSALYLCASSPTRQETQYFGPGTRLLVL.

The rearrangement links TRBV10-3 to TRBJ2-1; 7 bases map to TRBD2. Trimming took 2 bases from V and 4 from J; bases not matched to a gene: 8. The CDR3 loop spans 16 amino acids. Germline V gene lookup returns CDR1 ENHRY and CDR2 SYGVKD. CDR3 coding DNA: TGTGCCATCAGTGAGACCCTAGCGGATCTTTACAATGAGCAGTTCTTC. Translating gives CAISETLADLYNEQFF.

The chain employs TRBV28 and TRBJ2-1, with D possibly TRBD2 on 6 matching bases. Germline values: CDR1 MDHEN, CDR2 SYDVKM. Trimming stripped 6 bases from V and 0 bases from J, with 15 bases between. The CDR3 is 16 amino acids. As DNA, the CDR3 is TGTGCCAGCAGCGATTCCCGGGACTTCTCCTACAATGAGCAGTTCTTC. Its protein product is CASSDSRDFSYNEQFF.

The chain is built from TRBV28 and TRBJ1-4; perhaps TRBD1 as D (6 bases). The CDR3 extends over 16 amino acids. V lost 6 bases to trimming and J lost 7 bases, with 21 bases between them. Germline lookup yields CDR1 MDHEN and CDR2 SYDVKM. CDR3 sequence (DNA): TGTGCCAGCAGCTCCGGGGGGGCGGGAGGTGGTGAAAAACTGTTTTTT. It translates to CASSSGGAGGGEKLFF.

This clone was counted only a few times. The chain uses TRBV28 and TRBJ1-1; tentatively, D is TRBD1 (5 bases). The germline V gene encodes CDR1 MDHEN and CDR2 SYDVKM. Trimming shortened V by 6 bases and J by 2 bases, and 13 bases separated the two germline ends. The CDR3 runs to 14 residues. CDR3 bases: TGTGCCAGCAGCCCCGGACATTCAAACACTGAAGCTTTCTTT. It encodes CASSPGHSNTEAFF.

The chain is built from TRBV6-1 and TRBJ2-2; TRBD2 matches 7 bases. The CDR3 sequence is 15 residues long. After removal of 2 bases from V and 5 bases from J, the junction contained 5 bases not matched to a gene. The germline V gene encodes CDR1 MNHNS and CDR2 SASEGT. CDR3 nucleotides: TGTGCCAGCAGTGAACGGCAGGGAGGGACCGGGGAGCTGTTTTTT. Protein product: CASSERQGGTGELFF.

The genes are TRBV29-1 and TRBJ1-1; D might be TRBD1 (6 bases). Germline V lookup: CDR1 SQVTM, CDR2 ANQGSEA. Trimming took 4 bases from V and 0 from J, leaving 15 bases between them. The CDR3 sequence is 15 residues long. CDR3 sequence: CSVGVAGALNTEAFF. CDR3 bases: TGCAGCGTTGGGGTCGCGGGGGCGCTGAACACTGAAGCTTTCTTT. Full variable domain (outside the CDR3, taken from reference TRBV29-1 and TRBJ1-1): SAVISQKPSRDICQRGTSLTIQCQVDSQVTMMFWYRQQPGQSLTLIATANQGSEATYESGFVIDKFPISRPNLTFSTLTVSNMSPEDSSIYLCSVGVAGALNTEAFFGQGTRLTVV.

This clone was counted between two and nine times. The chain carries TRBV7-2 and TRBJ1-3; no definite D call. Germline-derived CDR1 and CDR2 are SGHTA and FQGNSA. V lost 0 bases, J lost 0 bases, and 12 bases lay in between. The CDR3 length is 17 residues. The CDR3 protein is CASSLAPAAISGNTIYF. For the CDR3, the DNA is TGTGCCAGCAGCTTAGCGCCGGCAGCTATCTCTGGAAACACCATATATTTT.

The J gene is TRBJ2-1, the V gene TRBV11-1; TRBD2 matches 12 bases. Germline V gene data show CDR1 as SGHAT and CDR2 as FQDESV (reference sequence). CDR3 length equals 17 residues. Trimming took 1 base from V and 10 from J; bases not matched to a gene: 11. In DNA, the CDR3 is TGTGCCAGCAGCTTAGTGACTAGCGGGAGTCATGTAGGGGAGCAGTTCTTC. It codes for CASSLVTSGSHVGEQFF.

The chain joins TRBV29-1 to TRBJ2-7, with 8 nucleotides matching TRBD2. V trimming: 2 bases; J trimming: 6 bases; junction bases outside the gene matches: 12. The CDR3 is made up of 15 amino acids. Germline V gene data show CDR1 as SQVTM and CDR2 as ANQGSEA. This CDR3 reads CSVEFGGRTSGEQYF. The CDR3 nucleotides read TGCAGCGTTGAATTTGGCGGGAGGACCTCTGGCGAGCAGTACTTC.

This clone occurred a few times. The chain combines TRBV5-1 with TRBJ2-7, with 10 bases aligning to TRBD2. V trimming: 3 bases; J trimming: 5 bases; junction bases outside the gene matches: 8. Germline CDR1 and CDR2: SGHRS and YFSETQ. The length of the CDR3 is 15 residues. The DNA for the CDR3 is TGCGCCAGCAGCTCCGGAGCGGGAGGGTTAGACGAGCAGTACTTC. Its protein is CASSSGAGGLDEQYF.

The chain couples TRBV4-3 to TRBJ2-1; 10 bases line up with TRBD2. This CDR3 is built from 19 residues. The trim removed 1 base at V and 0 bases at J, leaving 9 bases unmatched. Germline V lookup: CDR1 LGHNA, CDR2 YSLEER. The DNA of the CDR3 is TGCGCCAGCAGCCAAGGGACTAGCGGTTTCCTGAGCTCCTACAATGAGCAGTTCTTC. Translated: CASSQGTSGFLSSYNEQFF.

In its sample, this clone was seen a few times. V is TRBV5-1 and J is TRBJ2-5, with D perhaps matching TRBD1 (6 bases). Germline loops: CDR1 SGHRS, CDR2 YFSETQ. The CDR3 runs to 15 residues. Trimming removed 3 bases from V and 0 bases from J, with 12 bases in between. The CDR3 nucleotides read TGCGCCAGCAGCTACTTACCAGGGGACCAAGAGACCCAGTACTTC. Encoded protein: CASSYLPGDQETQYF.

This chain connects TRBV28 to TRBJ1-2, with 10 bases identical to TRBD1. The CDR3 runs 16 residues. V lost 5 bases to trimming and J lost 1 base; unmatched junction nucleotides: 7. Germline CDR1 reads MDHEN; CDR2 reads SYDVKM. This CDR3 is CASSLHGTGVNYGYTF. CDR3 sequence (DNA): TGTGCCAGCAGTCTCCACGGGACAGGGGTTAACTATGGCTACACCTTC.

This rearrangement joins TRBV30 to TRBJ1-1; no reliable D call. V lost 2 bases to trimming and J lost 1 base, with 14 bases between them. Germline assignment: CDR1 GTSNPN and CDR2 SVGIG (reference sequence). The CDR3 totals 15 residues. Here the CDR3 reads CAWSTGPTGNTEAFF. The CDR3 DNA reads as TGTGCCTGGAGTACCGGGCCGACGGGGAACACTGAAGCTTTCTTT.

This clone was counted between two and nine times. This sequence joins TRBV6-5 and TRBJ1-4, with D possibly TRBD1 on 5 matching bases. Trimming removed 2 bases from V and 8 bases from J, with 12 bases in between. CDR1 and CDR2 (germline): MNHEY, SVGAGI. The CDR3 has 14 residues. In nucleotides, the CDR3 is TGTGCCAGCAGTTACGGTGGGGCGAGGGAAAAACTGTTTTTT. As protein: CASSYGGAREKLFF.

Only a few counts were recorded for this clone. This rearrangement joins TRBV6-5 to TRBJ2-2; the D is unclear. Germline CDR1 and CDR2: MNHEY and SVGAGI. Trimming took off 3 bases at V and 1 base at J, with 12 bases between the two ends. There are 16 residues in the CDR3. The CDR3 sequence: CASSYVGIGNTGELFF. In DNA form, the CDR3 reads TGTGCCAGCAGTTATGTAGGGATTGGGAACACCGGGGAGCTGTTTTTT.

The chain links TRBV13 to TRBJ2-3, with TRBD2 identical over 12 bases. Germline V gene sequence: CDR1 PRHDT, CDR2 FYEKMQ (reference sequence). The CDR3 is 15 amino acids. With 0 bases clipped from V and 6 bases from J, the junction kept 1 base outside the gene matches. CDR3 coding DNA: TGTGCCAGCAGCTTAGGCCTAGCGGGAGGGGATACGCAGTATTTT. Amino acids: CASSLGLAGGDTQYF.

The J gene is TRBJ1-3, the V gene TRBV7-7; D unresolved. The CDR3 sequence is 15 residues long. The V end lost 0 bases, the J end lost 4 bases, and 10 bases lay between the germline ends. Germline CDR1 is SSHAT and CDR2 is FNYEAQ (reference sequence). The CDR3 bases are TGTGCCAGCAGCTTAGCTGTGGGCGCGGGAAACACCATATATTTT. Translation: CASSLAVGAGNTIYF.

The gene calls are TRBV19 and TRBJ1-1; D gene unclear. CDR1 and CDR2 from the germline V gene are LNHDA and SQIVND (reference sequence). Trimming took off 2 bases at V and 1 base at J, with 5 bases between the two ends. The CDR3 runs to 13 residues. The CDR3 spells CASSISQNTEAFF. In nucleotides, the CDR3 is TGTGCCAGTAGTATAAGCCAGAACACTGAAGCTTTCTTT. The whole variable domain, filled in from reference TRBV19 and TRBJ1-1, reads DGGITQSPKYLFRKEGQNVTLSCEQNLNHDAMYWYRQDPGQGLRLIYYSQIVNDFQKGDIAEGYSVSREKKESFPLTVTSAQKNPTAFYLCASSISQNTEAFFGQGTRLTVV.

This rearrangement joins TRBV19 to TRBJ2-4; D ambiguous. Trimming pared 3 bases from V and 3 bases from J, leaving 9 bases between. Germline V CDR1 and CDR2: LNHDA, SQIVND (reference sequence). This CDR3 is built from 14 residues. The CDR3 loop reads CASSMNGDKNIQYF. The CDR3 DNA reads TGTGCCAGTAGTATGAACGGAGACAAAAACATTCAGTACTTC.

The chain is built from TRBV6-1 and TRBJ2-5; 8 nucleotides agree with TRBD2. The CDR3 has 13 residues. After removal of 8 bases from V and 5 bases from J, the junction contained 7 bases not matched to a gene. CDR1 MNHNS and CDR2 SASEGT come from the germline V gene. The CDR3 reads CASSTGGRETQYF. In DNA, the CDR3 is TGTGCCAGCTCGACGGGGGGGCGGGAGACCCAGTACTTC.

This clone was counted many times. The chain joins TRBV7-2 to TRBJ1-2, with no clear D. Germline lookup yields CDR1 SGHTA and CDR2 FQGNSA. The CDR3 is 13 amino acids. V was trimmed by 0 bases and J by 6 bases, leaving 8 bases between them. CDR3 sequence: CASSLAWGDGYTF. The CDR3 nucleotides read TGTGCCAGCAGCTTAGCCTGGGGTGATGGCTACACCTTC.

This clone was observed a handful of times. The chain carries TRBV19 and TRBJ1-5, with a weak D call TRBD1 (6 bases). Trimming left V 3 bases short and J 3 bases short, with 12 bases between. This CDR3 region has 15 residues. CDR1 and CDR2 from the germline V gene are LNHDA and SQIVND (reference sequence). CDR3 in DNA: TGTGCCAGTAGTATGTCTGACAGGTACAATCAGCCCCAGCATTTT. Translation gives CASSMSDRYNQPQHF.

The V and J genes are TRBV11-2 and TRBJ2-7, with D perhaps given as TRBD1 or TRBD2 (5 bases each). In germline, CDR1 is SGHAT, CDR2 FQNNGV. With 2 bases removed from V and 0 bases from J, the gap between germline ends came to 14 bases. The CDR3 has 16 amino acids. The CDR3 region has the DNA TGTGCCAGCAGCTTATATATAGGGGACCACTCCTACGAGCAGTACTTC. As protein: CASSLYIGDHSYEQYF.

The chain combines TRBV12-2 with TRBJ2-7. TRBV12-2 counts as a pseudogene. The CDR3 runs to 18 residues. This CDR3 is CASRSKNPGPTLPSEQYF. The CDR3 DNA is TGTGCAAGTCGCTCCAAAAATCCGGGACCCACTCTTCCCTCCGAGCAGTACTTC.